Below, one T cell receptor (beta chain) is given with its context. Its specific antigen is unknown. No base quality information exists; no much larger clone differs at one position. In Seattle, one collaborating source enrolled patients while the infection was active and tracked those patients longitudinally over the course of disease. Whole blood was collected in K2EDTA tubes by collaborating institutions according to the institutions' own protocols. Collaborator samples were shipped for TCRbeta analysis as frozen whole blood, isolated PBMCs, or DNA extracted from either sample type. The immunoSEQ Assay, a bias-controlled multiplex PCR, was used to amplify TCRbeta CDR3 regions from genomic DNA. As for the original processing: The number of nucleated cells in each sample was estimated by amplification of reference gene primers within the assay. To quantify the absolute abundance of each unique TCRbeta CDR3 rearrangement, sequence reads were collapsed and filtered. For each sample, productive Simpson clonality was calculated as the square root of Simpson's diversity index across productive rearrangements. The table comes from immuneACCESS by way of TCRdb, which keeps in-frame sequences with V and J called. Part of the clones is missing from these tables; in studies checked, under half for an unresolved V gene and the rest for unknown reasons. V and J calls and clone size come straight from that table; D and trimming were deduced from the DNA. Across this sample there are around 100,000 clones, with around 91% seen only once. Jointly, the top ten make up roughly 7% of the sample.

This entry comes from a study of blood T cell repertoires in COVID-19 (dated by TCRdb to 2018 to 2020). Turning to the overall study: The collaborator samples originated in the United States, Italy and Spain and spanned the acute and convalescent phases of COVID-19. The material from the prospective study consisted of cDNA or gDNA derived from T cells, B-cell-depleted T cells, or PBMCs. Deeply sampled blood TCRbeta repertoires from subjects exposed to, actively infected with, or recovered from COVID-19 were included in the dataset. The repertoires were released in a freely available public database meant as a resource for research on the immune response to SARS-CoV-2. Samples came from the ongoing ImmuneRACE study (first 160 participants) plus 1,254 subjects from 6 global collaborators. Nearly every sample came with metadata listing a de-identified subject ID, COVID-19 status, age in years and sex. Where available, HLA class I and class II types were taken from metadata supplied by the sample provider and were not determined by assay-based typing.

The paper's findings and limits, for the study overall: Clinical and demographic metadata were provided uncurated, with the amount varying by source and participant.

At the junction V is shortened by 2 bases and J by 4 bases; bases outside the gene matches: 16. Taken from cysteine to phenylalanine, the CDR3 has 18 residues. Only CDR3 DNA is held: 54 bases, read in frame from base 1. Based on the germline V gene, the CDR1 and CDR2 sequences are MNHEY and SVGEGT. The TCR originated in a man between 18 and 29 years old with COVID-19, enrolled during active disease. The chain couples TRBV6-2 or TRBV6-3 to TRBJ1-1; the central 7 bases match TRBD1. Sequenced sample: peripheral blood. The nucleotide sequence is given as TGTGCCAGCAGTTACCCGACAGGGACTGGAGTTGCGGCCACTGAAGCTTTCTTT. Its coded protein is CASSYPTGTGVAATEAFF.